The T cell receptor (beta chain) under discussion was sequenced for a study of T cells in Graves' hyperthyroidism and ophthalmopathy. Study observations and caveats: Most thyroid clonotypes expanded above 0.001 were also detected in blood.

Hyperthyroidism of Graves' type that showed no ophthalmopathy progression within 18 months was stable. Germline CDR1 is SEHNR and CDR2 is FQNEAQ (reference sequence). Trimming took off 3 bases at V and 10 bases at J, with 15 bases between the two ends. The CDR3 is 14 amino acids. The TCR beta CDR3 regions underwent amplification using RNA transcripts as the source. HTBI primers were employed in a first-round RT-PCR of the TCR CDR3. TCRdb itself ran the multiplex PCR reads through MiXCR, one entry per CDR3 protein. The sample shows a few hundred thousand distinct CDR3 sequences, just over 45% of them seen only once. This clonotype was detected ten times or more. Its target is unknown.

The sequence came from a woman aged 18-30 years with Graves' hyperthyroidism. The gene calls are TRBV7-9 and TRBJ1-4; the D is unclear. Sequenced material: peripheral blood or thyroid tissue (not recorded which). The CDR3 sequence: CASSLGIAGPKLFF. CDR3 nucleotides: TGTGCCAGCAGCTTGGGGATTGCCGGGCCAAAACTGTTTTTT. Full variable domain (missing parts from reference TRBV7-9 and TRBJ1-4): DTGVSQNPRHKITKRGQNVTFRCDPISEHNRLYWYRQTLGQGPEFLTYFQNEAQLEKSRLLSDRFSAERPKGSFSTLEIQRTEQGDSAMYLCASSLGIAGPKLFFGSGTQLSVL.